This TCR beta chain was found in a study of OX40 agonist ivuxolimab in advanced cancers. Across the whole study: Partial responses were achieved by three patients: one hepatocellular carcinoma, two cutaneous melanoma. Broader study findings: Clonal expansion in partial responders at 0.1-3.0 mg/kg ranked among the lowest.

The protocol was immunoSEQ multiplex PCR, while the TCRdb copy is restricted to in-frame clones and leaves out a portion. Of more than 20,000 clones listed, roughly nine tenths are singletons. Germline CDR1 reads MNHEY; CDR2 reads SMNVEV (reference sequence). The CDR3 has 14 amino acids. V lost 5 bases, J lost 6 bases, and 17 bases lay in between. A word on this clone: What it binds is not known.

The clonotype originates from an adult with an advanced solid tumor such as melanoma, head and neck, liver or kidney cancer. The genes are TRBV27 and TRBJ2-7, with D perhaps matching TRBD2 (7 bases). Sequencing used CD4+ or CD8+ T cells sorted from blood, obtained in a trial of the OX40 agonist ivuxolimab. The CDR3 coding sequence is TGTGCCAGCAGTGACGGGGGGCCTTCCGGCGAGCAGTACTTC. Translation gives CASSDGGPSGEQYF.